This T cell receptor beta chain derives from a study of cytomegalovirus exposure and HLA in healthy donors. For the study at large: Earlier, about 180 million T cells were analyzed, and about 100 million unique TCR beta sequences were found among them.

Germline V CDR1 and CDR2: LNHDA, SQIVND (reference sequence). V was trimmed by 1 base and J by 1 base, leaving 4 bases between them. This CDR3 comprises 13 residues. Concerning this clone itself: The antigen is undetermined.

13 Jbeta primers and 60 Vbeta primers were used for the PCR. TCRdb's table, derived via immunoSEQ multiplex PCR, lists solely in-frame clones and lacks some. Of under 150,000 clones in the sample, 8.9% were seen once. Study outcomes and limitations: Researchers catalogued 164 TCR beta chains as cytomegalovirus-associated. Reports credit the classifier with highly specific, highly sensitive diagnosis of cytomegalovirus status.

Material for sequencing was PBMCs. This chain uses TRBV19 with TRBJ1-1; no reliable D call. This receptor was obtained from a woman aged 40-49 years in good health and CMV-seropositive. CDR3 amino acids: CASSIVKNTEAFF. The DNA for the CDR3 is TGTGCCAGTAGTATAGTCAAGAACACTGAAGCTTTCTTT.